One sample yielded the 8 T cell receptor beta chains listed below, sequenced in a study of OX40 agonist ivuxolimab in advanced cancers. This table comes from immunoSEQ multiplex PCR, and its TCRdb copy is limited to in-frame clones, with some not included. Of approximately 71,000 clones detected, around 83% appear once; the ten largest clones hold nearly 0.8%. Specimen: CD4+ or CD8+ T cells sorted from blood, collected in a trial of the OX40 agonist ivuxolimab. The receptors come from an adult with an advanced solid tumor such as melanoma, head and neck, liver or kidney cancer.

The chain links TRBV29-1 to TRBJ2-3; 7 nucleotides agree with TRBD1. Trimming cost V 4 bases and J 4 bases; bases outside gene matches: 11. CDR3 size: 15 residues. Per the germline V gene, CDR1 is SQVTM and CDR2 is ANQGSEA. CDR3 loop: CSVGGQRSSADTQYF. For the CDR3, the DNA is TGCAGCGTTGGGGGACAGAGGAGCTCGGCAGATACGCAGTATTTT.

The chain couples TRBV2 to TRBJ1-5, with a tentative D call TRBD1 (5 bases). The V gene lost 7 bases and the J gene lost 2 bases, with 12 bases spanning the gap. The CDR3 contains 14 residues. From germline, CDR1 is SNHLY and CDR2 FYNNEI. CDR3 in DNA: TGTGCCAGCACCGGGGGACGCGGCAATCAGCCCCAGCATTTT. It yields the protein CASTGGRGNQPQHF.

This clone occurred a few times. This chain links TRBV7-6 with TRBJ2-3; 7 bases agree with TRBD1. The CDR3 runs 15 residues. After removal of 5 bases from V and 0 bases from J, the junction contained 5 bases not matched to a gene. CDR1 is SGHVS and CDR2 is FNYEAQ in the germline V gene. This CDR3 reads CASSTRDSSTDTQYF. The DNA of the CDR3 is TGTGCCAGCAGCACCAGGGACAGTAGCACAGATACGCAGTATTTT. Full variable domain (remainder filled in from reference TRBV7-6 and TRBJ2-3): GAGVSQSPRYKVTKRGQDVALRCDPISGHVSLYWYRQALGQGPEFLTYFNYEAQQDKSGLPNDRFSAERPEGSISTLTIQRTEQRDSAMYRCASSTRDSSTDTQYFGPGTRLTVL.

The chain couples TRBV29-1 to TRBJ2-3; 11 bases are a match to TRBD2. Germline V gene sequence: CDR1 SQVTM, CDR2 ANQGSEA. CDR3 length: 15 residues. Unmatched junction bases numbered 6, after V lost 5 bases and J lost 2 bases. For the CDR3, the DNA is TGCAGCGTTTACCCGACTAGCGGGGACACAGATACGCAGTATTTT. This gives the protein CSVYPTSGDTDTQYF.

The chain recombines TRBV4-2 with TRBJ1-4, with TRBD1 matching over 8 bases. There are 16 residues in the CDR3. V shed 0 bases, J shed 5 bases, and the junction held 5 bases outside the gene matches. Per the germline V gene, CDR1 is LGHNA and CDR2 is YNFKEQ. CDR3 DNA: TGTGCCAGCAGCCAAGATATGACAGGGGACAATGAAAAACTGTTTTTT. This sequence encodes CASSQDMTGDNEKLFF.

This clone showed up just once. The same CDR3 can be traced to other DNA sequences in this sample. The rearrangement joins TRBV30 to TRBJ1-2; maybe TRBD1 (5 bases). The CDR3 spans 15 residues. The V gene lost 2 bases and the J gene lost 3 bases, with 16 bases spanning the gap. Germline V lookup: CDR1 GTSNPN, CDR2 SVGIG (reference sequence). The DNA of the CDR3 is TGTGCCTGGAGTTTGGGGCGGGGGGTCTACTATGGCTACACCTTC. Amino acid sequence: CAWSLGRGVYYGYTF. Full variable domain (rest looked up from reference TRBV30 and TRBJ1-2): SQTIHQWPATLVQPVGSPLSLECTVEGTSNPNLYWYRQAAGRGLQLLFYSVGIGQISSEVPQNLSASRPQDRQFILSSKKLLLSDSGFYLCAWSLGRGVYYGYTFGSGTRLTVV.

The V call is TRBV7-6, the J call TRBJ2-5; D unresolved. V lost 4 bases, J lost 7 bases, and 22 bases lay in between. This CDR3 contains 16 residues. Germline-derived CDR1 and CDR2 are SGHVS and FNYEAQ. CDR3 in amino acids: CASSSFDTIIPATQYF. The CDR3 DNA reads TGTGCCAGCAGCTCATTTGATACGATAATCCCCGCGACCCAGTACTTC.

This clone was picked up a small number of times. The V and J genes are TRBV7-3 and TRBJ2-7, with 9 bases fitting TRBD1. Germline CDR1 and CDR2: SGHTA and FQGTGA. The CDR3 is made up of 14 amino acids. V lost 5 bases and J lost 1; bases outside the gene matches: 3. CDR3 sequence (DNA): TGTGCCAGCAGCGCCGACAGGGGGTCCTACGAGCAGTACTTC. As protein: CASSADRGSYEQYF.